The TCR beta chain under discussion was sequenced for a study of blood T cell repertoires in COVID-19. Study-wide context: Italy, Spain and the United States were the sources of the convalescent and acute COVID-19 samples. The cDNA or gDNA used as material had been derived from T cells, B-cell-depleted T cells, or PBMCs.

Original processing notes: The authors estimated nucleated cell counts from reference gene primer amplification. Some clones are missing from TCRdb's copy, which holds only in-frame ones; the method was immunoSEQ multiplex PCR. The V and J calls and clone size were taken over from that table, and D and trimming were inferred from the DNA. This sample has some 110,000 clones, with approximately 86% found just once. V was clipped by 2 bases and J by 15 bases, with 11 bases between them. The CDR3 has 11 amino acids. Per the germline V gene, CDR1 is SGHAT and CDR2 is FQNNGV. Specimen: peripheral blood. This sequence joins TRBV11-2 and TRBJ2-1; a weak D match, TRBD2 (6 bases). The sequence derives from a man aged 40-55 years with acute or convalescent COVID-19. Here the CDR3 reads CASSLREWPFF. In DNA form, the CDR3 reads TGTGCCAGCAGCTTACGGGAGTGGCCGTTCTTC.